The clone carrying this TCR beta chain turned up a few times. CDR1 is LNHDA and CDR2 is SQIVND in the germline V gene (reference sequence). There are 16 residues in the CDR3. Time point: newly diagnosed GD, antithyroid drugs for less than 3 months. Generation of the TCR library employed RNA extracted from PBMCs. Researchers made TCR beta libraries by using iRepertoire HTBI primers and running Arm-PCR on CDR3 regions. TCRdb used MiXCR to reprocess the multiplex PCR reads, holding one entry per CDR3 protein. The table has roughly 360,000 distinct CDR3 sequences, about 12% seen once. This specimen comes from a study of regulatory T cells in long-lasting Graves disease. These data are also associated with another study on T cells in Graves' hyperthyroidism and ophthalmopathy. That report notes: Orbital computed tomography, thyroid ultrasound, serum thyroxine and TRAb, and clinical symptoms together informed the diagnoses.

Sample: peripheral blood mononuclear cells (PBMCs), taken at new diagnosis, from a patient treated with antithyroid drugs. This receptor was obtained from a woman aged 18-30 years with Graves disease. The chain is built from TRBV19 and TRBJ1-1, with D possibly being TRBD1 (6 bases). CDR3 in DNA: TGTGCTACCGGCTCACCGAGGAACAGGGTGAACACTGAAGCTTTCTTT. Amino acid sequence: CATGSPRNRVNTEAFF.